Following are 6 T cell receptor beta chains from one sample sequenced in a study of shared clonotypes between healthy human individuals (dated by TCRdb to the early 2020s). CD8 naive samples were obtained by positive selection for CCR7 among CD45RO-negative cells, yielding a CD45RA+CCR7+ population from which TemRA cells were excluded. The protocol used for the library was the immunoSEQ multiplex PCR assay. TCRdb carries this immuneACCESS record with in-frame sequences only. Its versions omit some clonotypes, under half of them owing to an unresolved V gene in the studies checked, with the rest unexplained. The sample table lists around 2,000,000 clones, about 95% of them with a count of one. More than 0.9% of the sample lies in the top ten. Specimen: naive CD8+ T cells sorted from blood. The cell subset or site label, as the study defines it: CD45RA+CCR7+. The receptors derive from a man aged 18 to 30 in good health.

The V gene is TRBV7-6, the J gene TRBJ2-1; D might be TRBD1 or TRBD2, each matching 5 bases. Between the trimmed V and J ends, which lost 5 bases and 5 bases, there was a span of 16 bases. The CDR3 runs 15 residues. Per germline, CDR1 SGHVS and CDR2 FNYEAQ. The CDR3 DNA reads as TGTGCCAGCAGCCCGGGACGGAACTTTAACAATGAGCAGTTCTTC. Encoded protein: CASSPGRNFNNEQFF.

V and J are TRBV4-2 and TRBJ2-7; no reliable D call. The CDR3 totals 14 residues. Germline V CDR1 and CDR2: LGHNA, YNFKEQ. The germline V and J ends were trimmed by 3 bases and 2 bases, with 11 bases remaining between them. The CDR3, as DNA: TGTGCCAGCAGCCATTTTCCAGCCGCCTACGAGCAGTACTTC. This codes for CASSHFPAAYEQYF.

The chain is built from TRBV7-8 and TRBJ2-1, with D perhaps matching TRBD1 or TRBD2 (6 bases each). With 1 base removed from V and 0 bases from J, the gap between germline ends came to 13 bases. CDR3 length: 17 amino acids. CDR1 is SGHVS and CDR2 is FQNEAQ in the germline V gene. The CDR3 bases are TGTGCCAGCAGCTTAGTGTTGGAGGGGGGCTCCTACAATGAGCAGTTCTTC. Translated, it gives CASSLVLEGGSYNEQFF.

V usage is TRBV27 and J usage is TRBJ2-1; D gene ambiguous. Germline V gene lookup returns CDR1 MNHEY and CDR2 SMNVEV (reference sequence). V was clipped by 8 bases and J by 5 bases, with 22 bases between them. This CDR3 spans 16 amino acids. As DNA, the CDR3 is TGTGCCAGCTTTTCCCTACAGCCATTCGCGGACAATGAGCAGTTCTTC. This codes for CASFSLQPFADNEQFF.

This chain joins TRBV7-9 and TRBJ1-6; weak D call: TRBD1 (5 bases). The CDR3 runs to 13 residues. Between the trimmed V and J ends, which lost 3 bases and 10 bases, there was a span of 10 bases. The germline gives CDR1 SEHNR, CDR2 FQNEAQ (reference sequence). The CDR3 sequence: CASSLQGDSPLHF. CDR3 bases: TGTGCCAGCAGCTTGCAGGGTGACTCACCCCTCCACTTT.

The rearrangement uses TRBV6-1 and TRBJ2-6; 7 bases are a match to TRBD1. The CDR3 is 15 amino acids. Trimming removed 6 bases from V and 1 base from J; junction bases left unmatched: 3. The V gene's germline CDR1 is MNHNS and CDR2 SASEGT. The CDR3 protein is CASSPGGSGANVLTF. The DNA of the CDR3 is TGTGCCAGCAGCCCAGGGGGATCTGGGGCCAACGTCCTGACTTTC.